Shown below are 8 T cell receptor beta chains from a single sample sequenced in a study of blood T cell repertoires in COVID-19. TCRdb keeps only in-frame clones here, not all; method: immunoSEQ multiplex PCR. The sample gives a few hundred thousand clones, around 80% of which show up once; about 1.5% is in the top ten. Sequenced material: peripheral blood. The receptors stem from a middle-aged woman who had recovered from COVID-19.

This chain links TRBV6-2 or TRBV6-3 with TRBJ1-5, with 8 nucleotides matching TRBD1. V lost 4 bases, J lost 5 bases, and 1 base stayed unmatched. The length of the CDR3 is 13 residues. From germline, CDR1 is MNHEY and CDR2 SVGEGT. This chain's CDR3 is CASSSQGDQPQHF. CDR3 nucleotides: TGTGCCAGCAGTTCACAGGGGGATCAGCCCCAGCATTTT.

In DNA form, the CDR3 reads TGTGCCAGTAGTCCAAACTCTGGACAGGGAAGAGTCTATGGCTACACCTTC. Its translation is CASSPNSGQGRVYGYTF. V gene TRBV19 combines with J gene TRBJ1-2, with 8 bases matching TRBD1. The trim removed 5 bases at V and 4 bases at J, leaving 15 bases unmatched. Germline V gene data show CDR1 as LNHDA and CDR2 as SQIVND (reference sequence). This CDR3 region has 17 residues.

This chain joins TRBV7-2 and TRBJ2-1; tentative D call: TRBD1 (6 bases). The CDR3 extends over 16 amino acids. Germline V CDR1 and CDR2: SGHTA, FQGNSA. V was pared by 0 bases and J by 4 bases, with 13 bases between. CDR3 in amino acids: CASSLALGQNYNEQFF. As DNA, the CDR3 is TGTGCCAGCAGCTTAGCGCTAGGACAGAATTACAATGAGCAGTTCTTC.

V gene TRBV28 combines with J gene TRBJ2-7; 8 positions agree with TRBD2. Germline values: CDR1 MDHEN, CDR2 SYDVKM. The CDR3 loop spans 13 amino acids. This CDR3 is CKGCAGLAGEQYF. In nucleotides, the CDR3 is TGTAAGGGTTGCGCAGGACTAGCAGGAGAGCAGTACTTC.

The CDR3 sequence is CASSLWTGGETQYF. The CDR3 nucleotides read TGTGCCAGCAGCTTATGGACAGGGGGGGAGACCCAGTACTTC. The chain employs TRBV7-2 and TRBJ2-5, with TRBD1 matching 10 bases. After removal of 2 bases from V and 5 bases from J, the junction contained 2 bases not matched to a gene. The germline gives CDR1 SGHTA, CDR2 FQGNSA. This CDR3 is 14 amino acids long.

The chain carries TRBV5-3 and TRBJ2-1, with 11 bases that match TRBD2. TRBV5-3 counts as an open reading frame of uncertain function. The CDR3 covers 17 residues. Trimming removed 3 bases from V and 0 bases from J; junction bases left unmatched: 5. CDR3 DNA: TGTGCCAGAAGCTACACTAGCGGGGGACGCTCCTACAATGAGCAGTTCTTC. This translates into CARSYTSGGRSYNEQFF.

The CDR3 spells CASSRQGEEQYF. Here the CDR3 DNA reads TGCGCCAGCAGCCGACAGGGCGAGGAGCAGTACTTC. The chain carries TRBV5-1 and TRBJ2-7, with 7 nucleotides matching TRBD1. The germline CDR1 and CDR2 sequences are SGHRS and YFSETQ. J was trimmed by 7 bases and V by 4 bases; bases with no gene match: 5. The CDR3 contains 12 residues. Filled out from reference TRBV5-1 and TRBJ2-7, the complete variable domain reads KAGVTQTPRYLIKTRGQQVTLSCSPISGHRSVSWYQQTPGQGLQFLFEYFSETQRNKGNFPGRFSGRQFSNSRSEMNVSTLELGDSALYLCASSRQGEEQYFGPGTRLTVT.

Remarks on this clone: The junction and the germline gene differ at one end; a read error may be behind it. The V gene is TRBV7-2, the J gene TRBJ1-2; TRBD1 is a possible D gene (6 bases). The germline gives CDR1 SGHTA, CDR2 FQGNSA. The CDR3 is 12 amino acids. CDR3 in amino acids: CASSKLGMDSAF. In DNA, the CDR3 is TGTGCCAGCAGCAAATTAGGCATGGACAGCGCCTTC.